What follows describes a single T cell receptor beta chain. The antigen is not known. This CDR3 is 14 amino acids long. The J segment lost 8 bases and the V segment lost 0 bases, leaving 4 bases of the junction unmatched. Germline CDR1 and CDR2: SGDLS and YYNGEE. This entry is derived from a study of Ad26.COV2.S vaccination and SARS-CoV-2 variants. Study findings and constraints: The authors reported substantial breadth in spike-specific CD8+ and CD4+ T cell responses after vaccination.

Treatment: about 20 received Ad26.COV2.S at low or high dose, single or two shots; 5 received placebo; per-sample allocation not given. The study sampled participants on day 63 after the first vaccine or placebo injection. Assay used: immunoSEQ multiplex PCR; TCRdb lists only in-frame clones, some missing. The sample shows some 320,000 clones, about 82% of them seen only once. V and J are TRBV9 and TRBJ2-1, with 8 bases lining up with TRBD2. Sequencing used peripheral blood, obtained in a trial of Ad26.COV2.S vaccine versus placebo. This TCR was recovered from a person between 18 and 65 years old who received the Ad26.COV2.S COVID-19 vaccine or a placebo. The CDR3 sequence: CASSVGLAGDEQFF. CDR3 nucleotides: TGTGCCAGCAGCGTAGGGCTAGCGGGCGATGAGCAGTTCTTC. Full variable domain (remainder filled in from reference TRBV9 and TRBJ2-1): DSGVTQTPKHLITATGQRVTLRCSPRSGDLSVYWYQQSLDQGLQFLIQYYNGEERAKGNILERFSAQQFPDLHSELNLSSLELGDSALYFCASSVGLAGDEQFFGPGTRLTVL.